These 26 T cell receptor beta chains were all obtained from the same sample, sequenced in a study of molecular identifiers for immune sequencing clone quantification. One entry per CDR3 protein, called by TCRdb with MiXCR from the PCR reads. The profile shows roughly 630,000 distinct CDR3 sequences, 25% of them singletons. The specimen was naive CD8+ T cells from blood, with Jurkat cell RNA spiked in. Subset noted: FACS-sorted CD8+CD4-CCR7+CD45RA+ naive T cells. The receptor set was obtained from a human donor in good health. Some libraries in this study had Jurkat cell RNA spiked in.

A few counts support this clonotype. This chain uses TRBV18 with TRBJ1-4; the D is unclear. The CDR3 totals 17 residues. CDR1 KGHSH and CDR2 LQKENI come from the germline V gene. The V and J ends lost 0 bases and 0 bases respectively, with 11 bases between them. In DNA form, the CDR3 reads TGTGCCAGCTCACCACCGGACGGGTGGGCAACTAATGAAAAACTGTTTTTT. Protein product: CASSPPDGWATNEKLFF.

Notes on this clonotype: Sequence at one end of the junction differs from germline and may be a read error. The chain is built from TRBV20-1 and TRBJ2-3; D might be TRBD1 or TRBD2, each matching 6 bases. Germline V lookup: CDR1 DFQATT, CDR2 SNEGSKA (reference sequence). This CDR3 contains 16 residues. CDR3 residues: CSARDPGEVWTDTQCF. In DNA, the CDR3 is TGCAGTGCTAGAGATCCGGGGGAGGTATGGACAGATACGCAGTGTTTT.

This clonotype was observed many times. V usage is TRBV3-1 and J usage is TRBJ2-3, with D perhaps TRBD2 (6 bases). The CDR3 extends over 17 amino acids. CDR1 and CDR2 from the germline V gene are LGHDT and YNNKEL (reference sequence). Trimming stripped 0 bases from V and 6 bases from J, with 19 bases between. CDR3 loop: CASSQDWDSTGTDTQYF. In nucleotides, the CDR3 is TGTGCCAGCAGCCAAGATTGGGACTCCACCGGTACGGATACGCAGTATTTT.

Many counts were recorded for this clonotype. The gene calls are TRBV28 and TRBJ2-5; 11 bases agree with TRBD2. The ends lost 6 bases at V and 1 base at J; junction bases unmatched: 7. The CDR3 extends over 16 amino acids. The germline V gene encodes CDR1 MDHEN and CDR2 SYDVKM. The CDR3, as DNA: TGTGCCAGCAGGAAGGGACTAGCGGATTTCCAAGAGACCCAGTACTTC. It is translated as CASRKGLADFQETQYF.

The chain combines TRBV7-9 with TRBJ1-2; 7 bases line up with TRBD1. Germline V CDR1 and CDR2: SEHNR, FQNEAQ (reference sequence). V shed 5 bases and J 0 bases; nucleotides not matched to a gene: 6. The length of the CDR3 is 15 residues. The CDR3: CASSPAGGPNYGYTF. The DNA for the CDR3 is TGTGCCAGCAGCCCAGCAGGGGGACCTAACTATGGCTACACCTTC. The full variable domain, in which reference TRBV7-9 and TRBJ1-2 provide the parts outside the CDR3, is DTGVSQNPRHKITKRGQNVTFRCDPISEHNRLYWYRQTLGQGPEFLTYFQNEAQLEKSRLLSDRFSAERPKGSFSTLEIQRTEQGDSAMYLCASSPAGGPNYGYTFGSGTRLTVV.

This clonotype was seen many times. V usage is TRBV29-1 and J usage is TRBJ2-7; 12 nucleotides match TRBD2. The CDR3 contains 14 residues. Per the germline V gene, CDR1 is SQVTM and CDR2 is ANQGSEA. After removal of 4 bases from V and 7 bases from J, the junction contained 8 bases not matched to a gene. The CDR3 loop reads CSVGRTSGKYEQYF. The CDR3 DNA sequence: TGCAGCGTTGGAAGGACTAGCGGGAAATATGAGCAGTACTTC.

This clonotype has a count of ten or more. The chain recombines TRBV6-5 with TRBJ1-1; D call uncertain. Trimming stripped 3 bases from V and 8 bases from J, with 13 bases between. The CDR3 is 13 residues long. CDR1 and CDR2 (germline): MNHEY, SVGAGI. The CDR3 bases are TGTGCCAGCAGTTATAATCCGCCCCAAGAAGCTTTCTTT. Encoded protein: CASSYNPPQEAFF.

This chain connects TRBV4-3 to TRBJ2-7, with D maybe TRBD1 (6 bases). Germline lookup yields CDR1 LGHNA and CDR2 YSLEER. This CDR3 has 16 amino acids. V lost 0 bases and J lost 4, with 16 bases in between. The CDR3 coding sequence is TGCGCCAGCAGCCAAGATAGGGCAGGGGTAACGTACGAGCAGTACTTC. It specifies CASSQDRAGVTYEQYF.

The chain joins TRBV28 to TRBJ2-1; D is unresolved. Germline V gene sequence: CDR1 MDHEN, CDR2 SYDVKM. This CDR3 contains 18 residues. The ends were cut back, 6 bases at V and 9 bases at J, with 30 bases in the middle. CDR3: CASSQKPLTRATVSEQFF. For the CDR3, the DNA is TGTGCCAGCAGCCAAAAGCCCCTTACCCGGGCAACCGTGAGTGAGCAGTTCTTC.

This clonotype was seen ten or more times. The genes are TRBV5-8 and TRBJ2-7, with D possibly matching TRBD1 (6 bases). V shed 4 bases and J shed 5 bases, with 16 bases lying between them. CDR1 is SGHTS, CDR2 YDEGEE, per germline. This CDR3 has 14 amino acids. DNA for the CDR3: TGTGCCAGCAGCCCTACACCCAACAGGGACGAGCAGTACTTC. Protein: CASSPTPNRDEQYF.

This clonotype showed up many times. The chain carries TRBV5-1 and TRBJ1-4; D gene ambiguous. The CDR3 totals 16 residues. Per the germline V gene, CDR1 is SGHRS and CDR2 is YFSETQ. V lost 0 bases and J 4 bases, leaving 13 bases between the germline ends. This chain's CDR3 is CASSLEAGGYNEKLFF. The CDR3, as DNA: TGCGCCAGCAGCTTGGAGGCGGGCGGATATAATGAAAAACTGTTTTTT.

This clonotype was counted ten times or more. This chain uses TRBV10-3 with TRBJ1-2, with 8 bases identical to TRBD1. CDR3 size: 13 residues. CDR1 and CDR2 from the germline V gene are ENHRY and SYGVKD. V trimming: 6 bases; J trimming: 3 bases; junction bases outside the gene matches: 3. The CDR3 coding sequence is TGTGCCATCAGGGACAGGGATCACTATGGCTACACCTTC. Translating gives CAIRDRDHYGYTF.

This clonotype was detected ten times or more. The rearrangement uses TRBV6-5 and TRBJ1-5; D ambiguous. Trimming stripped 6 bases from V and 1 base from J, with 10 bases between. This CDR3 is built from 14 residues. CDR1 and CDR2 (germline): MNHEY, SVGAGI. CDR3 sequence (DNA): TGTGCCAGCAGCCGCGGACTGAGCAATCAGCCCCAGCATTTT. This codes for CASSRGLSNQPQHF.

This sequence joins TRBV7-9 and TRBJ2-7; perhaps TRBD2 as D (5 bases). Germline V gene sequence: CDR1 SEHNR, CDR2 FQNEAQ (reference sequence). The V and J ends lost 4 bases and 4 bases respectively, with 26 bases between them. CDR3 length: 18 residues. The CDR3 reads CASSSPHPDGGRVYEQYF. Here the CDR3 DNA reads TGTGCCAGCAGCTCACCTCACCCGGACGGAGGAAGAGTATACGAGCAGTACTTC. Variable domain in full (rest from reference TRBV7-9 and TRBJ2-7): DTGVSQNPRHKITKRGQNVTFRCDPISEHNRLYWYRQTLGQGPEFLTYFQNEAQLEKSRLLSDRFSAERPKGSFSTLEIQRTEQGDSAMYLCASSSPHPDGGRVYEQYFGPGTRLTVT.

This clonotype was observed once. A much larger clone sits a single nucleotide away, making a read error possible. CDR3 coding DNA: TGCGGCGTTCAGGGGGATAGCAATCAGCCCCAGCATTTT. Translation gives CGVQGDSNQPQHF. This rearrangement joins TRBV29-1 to TRBJ1-5; 7 bases match TRBD1. Germline V gene lookup returns CDR1 SQVTM and CDR2 ANQGSEA. CDR3 length: 13 amino acids.

This clonotype was detected many times. V gene TRBV28 combines with J gene TRBJ2-7; D is uncertain. Germline CDR1 and CDR2: MDHEN and SYDVKM. The CDR3 loop spans 13 amino acids. V shed 5 bases and J shed 4 bases, with 12 bases lying between them. Here the CDR3 DNA reads TGTGCCAGCAGTCCCCACTCCGGGTACGAGCAGTACTTC. Translation: CASSPHSGYEQYF. Together with reference TRBV28 and TRBJ2-7, the CDR3 gives the full variable domain: DVKVTQSSRYLVKRTGEKVFLECVQDMDHENMFWYRQDPGLGLRLIYFSYDVKMKEKGDIPEGYSVSREKKERFSLILESASTNQTSMYLCASSPHSGYEQYFGPGTRLTVT.

CDR3 protein: CSAKELAGDYNEQFF. The CDR3 DNA follows: TGCAGTGCTAAAGAACTAGCGGGAGATTACAATGAGCAGTTCTTC. The chain joins TRBV20-1 to TRBJ2-1; 11 bases match TRBD2. Germline V gives CDR1 DFQATT, CDR2 SNEGSKA (reference sequence). The junction had 6 bases not matched to a gene; V was cut back by 4 bases and J by 4 bases. This CDR3 comprises 15 residues.

The table lists this clonotype with many counts. The V and J genes are TRBV10-3 and TRBJ1-5; no reliable D call. Trimming took off 0 bases at V and 0 bases at J, with 6 bases between the two ends. Per germline, CDR1 ENHRY and CDR2 SYGVKD. This CDR3 has 15 residues. CDR3 amino acids: CAISESGSSNQPQHF. CDR3 DNA sequence: TGTGCCATCAGTGAGTCCGGTTCTAGCAATCAGCCCCAGCATTTT.

The rearrangement links TRBV10-2 to TRBJ1-6; D possibly corresponds to TRBD1 (5 bases). Germline CDR1 is WSHSY and CDR2 is SAAADI. The CDR3 covers 15 residues. V lost 0 bases and J 7 bases, leaving 10 bases between the germline ends. The CDR3 spells CASSESSGRNSPLHF. As DNA, the CDR3 is TGCGCCAGCAGTGAGTCCTCAGGGAGGAATTCACCCCTCCACTTT.

The sample holds many counts of this clonotype. The genes are TRBV27 and TRBJ2-3; a possible D gene is TRBD2 (6 bases). The CDR3 spans 15 residues. The V gene's germline CDR1 is MNHEY and CDR2 SMNVEV (reference sequence). V lost 2 bases and J 2 bases, leaving 11 bases between the germline ends. CDR3 in amino acids: CASSLVEGNTDTQYF. The CDR3 DNA sequence: TGTGCCAGCAGTTTAGTGGAGGGGAACACAGATACGCAGTATTTT.

This clonotype was counted only a few times. The rearrangement joins TRBV27 to TRBJ2-5; D is uncertain. The ends were cut back, 3 bases at V and 5 bases at J, with 10 bases in the middle. In germline, CDR1 is MNHEY, CDR2 SMNVEV (reference sequence). The CDR3 has 13 amino acids. DNA of the CDR3: TGTGCCAGCAGTTTGGAGTCTGGGGAGACCCAGTACTTC. This codes for CASSLESGETQYF.

The V and J genes are TRBV5-6 and TRBJ1-1; a weak D match, TRBD1 (5 bases). With 10 bases removed from V and 6 bases from J, the gap between germline ends came to 19 bases. CDR3 length: 13 amino acids. Per germline, CDR1 SGHDT and CDR2 YYEEEE. For the CDR3, the DNA is TGTGCCCCCAGCTGGTGGGGGGGGGCTGAAGCTTTCTTT. Translation gives CAPSWWGGAEAFF.

This sequence joins TRBV19 and TRBJ1-5; unclear D gene. Trimming removed 3 bases at V and 6 bases at J, with 6 bases between. In germline, CDR1 is LNHDA, CDR2 SQIVND (reference sequence). The CDR3 spans 12 residues. The CDR3 spells CASSISAQPQHF. The CDR3 bases are TGTGCCAGTAGTATCTCTGCTCAGCCCCAGCATTTT.

This clonotype was recorded at least ten times. V usage is TRBV7-9 and J usage is TRBJ2-3; 12 bases agree with TRBD2. CDR1 is SEHNR and CDR2 is FQNEAQ in the germline V gene (reference sequence). V lost 4 bases, J lost 3 bases, and 11 bases stayed unmatched. The CDR3 spans 18 residues. The CDR3 coding sequence is TGTGCCAGCAGCTCACCAGAGGTGACTAGCGGGGGTACAGATACGCAGTATTTT. Its protein product is CASSSPEVTSGGTDTQYF.

Notes on this clonotype: A much larger clone is a single base away; this may be a read error. This chain uses TRBV2 with TRBJ2-3; TRBD2 matches at 15 bases. Germline V gene sequence: CDR1 SNHLY, CDR2 FYNNEI. V shed 8 bases, J shed 3 bases, and the junction held 3 bases outside the gene matches. CDR3 length: 15 amino acids. Here the CDR3 reads CASGGTSGRTDTQYF. The DNA of the CDR3 is TGTGCCAGCGGGGGGACTAGCGGGAGGACAGATACGCAGTATTTT.

This clonotype was found many times. V gene TRBV28 combines with J gene TRBJ1-4; D not resolved. V lost 2 bases and J 4 bases, leaving 11 bases between the germline ends. This CDR3 comprises 15 residues. Looked up from germline, CDR1 is MDHEN and CDR2 is SYDVKM. CDR3 amino acids: CASSLRQDRNEKLFF. DNA for the CDR3: TGTGCCAGCAGTTTAAGGCAGGACCGTAATGAAAAACTGTTTTTT.